Below are 22 T cell receptor beta chains sequenced from a single sample in a study of spatial heterogeneity in lung cancer. Via MiXCR, TCRdb re-called the 5' RACE reads, giving one row per CDR3 protein. There are tens of thousands of distinct CDR3 sequences in the sample; around 9.3% occur only once, and roughly 1.9% lies in the top ten. Sample time point: blood at routine non-recurrence follow-up after resection. Material: PBMCs, obtained at follow-up. All receptors derive from a female donor with early-stage non-small cell lung cancer.

There are many counts of this clonotype. This chain joins TRBV20-1 and TRBJ2-5, with D uncertain. Per germline, CDR1 DFQATT and CDR2 SNEGSKA (reference sequence). Trimming took off 7 bases at V and 5 bases at J, with 20 bases between the two ends. CDR3 length: 14 residues. CDR3 in amino acids: CSVTPSGVGETQYF. CDR3 nucleotides: TGCAGTGTCACCCCCTCGGGCGTAGGGGAGACCCAGTACTTC.

This clonotype was seen many times. The CDR3 protein is CASSGASILNEQFF. The CDR3 region has the DNA TGTGCCAGTAGCGGCGCATCTATTTTGAATGAGCAGTTCTTC. The chain uses TRBV5-5 and TRBJ2-1; tentative D call: TRBD2 (6 bases). The CDR3 is made up of 14 amino acids. Trimming removed 8 bases at V and 7 bases at J, with 19 bases between. Germline CDR1 is SGHKS and CDR2 is YYEKEE (reference sequence).

This clonotype was found many times. This chain connects TRBV3-1 to TRBJ1-6, with 8 bases identical to TRBD1. The CDR3 extends over 14 amino acids. The V segment lost 6 bases and the J segment 10 bases; nucleotides outside the gene matches: 8. Germline V lookup: CDR1 LGHDT, CDR2 YNNKEL (reference sequence). CDR3 protein: CASSRRTGTSPLHF. The CDR3 coding sequence is TGTGCCAGCAGTCGACGGACAGGGACATCACCCCTCCACTTT.

Of note for this clonotype: This may come from a read error, since a much larger clone is one base off. No conserved phenylalanine or tryptophan is present at the end of the CDR3, so a read error is the likely explanation. The CDR3 DNA reads as TGTGCCAGCAGAAGGAACTTTCGCAATCAGCCCCAGCATTTA. Protein product: CASRRNFRNQPQHL. The chain employs TRBV2 and TRBJ1-5; D is undetermined. Germline-derived CDR1 and CDR2 are SNHLY and FYNNEI. V was pared by 6 bases and J by 2 bases, with 11 bases between. The CDR3 is made up of 14 amino acids.

This clonotype was detected many times. The chain links TRBV5-1 to TRBJ2-5; D unresolved. CDR1 and CDR2 from the germline V gene are SGHRS and YFSETQ. The CDR3 is 12 amino acids. Trimming stripped 2 bases from V and 5 bases from J, with 7 bases between. CDR3 DNA: TGCGCCAGCAGCTTAATAGAGGAGACCCAGTACTTC. Translation gives CASSLIEETQYF.

This clonotype was observed many times. V gene TRBV7-9 combines with J gene TRBJ1-2, with D possibly being TRBD1 (5 bases). V shed 3 bases and J shed 6 bases, with 14 bases lying between them. This CDR3 is 14 amino acids long. Germline values: CDR1 SEHNR, CDR2 FQNEAQ (reference sequence). The CDR3 DNA follows: TGTGCCAGCAGCTTTGGGTGGTCCAGGGATGGCTACACCTTC. Protein product: CASSFGWSRDGYTF.

This clonotype was recorded a few times. V gene TRBV7-6 combines with J gene TRBJ2-2; 7 positions agree with TRBD1. CDR1 and CDR2 (germline): SGHVS, FNYEAQ. Trimming took 5 bases from V and 5 from J; bases not matched to a gene: 8. This CDR3 region has 15 residues. CDR3 in amino acids: CASSLGTVLTGELFF. The CDR3 DNA follows: TGTGCCAGCAGCCTAGGGACAGTTTTGACCGGGGAGCTGTTTTTT.

The chain uses TRBV2 and TRBJ2-3, with TRBD2 matching 11 bases. This CDR3 comprises 16 residues. The germline CDR1 and CDR2 sequences are SNHLY and FYNNEI. V was clipped by 6 bases and J by 4 bases; unmatched bases: 9. The CDR3 spells CASRTSGIATPDTQYF. Here the CDR3 DNA reads TGTGCCAGCAGGACTAGCGGGATTGCGACCCCAGATACGCAGTATTTT. The full variable domain, with the rest looked up from reference TRBV2 and TRBJ2-3, is EPEVTQTPSHQVTQMGQEVILRCVPISNHLYFYWYRQILGQKVEFLVSFYNNEISEKSEIFDDQFSVERPDGSNFTLKIRSTKLEDSAMYFCASRTSGIATPDTQYFGPGTRLTVL.

This clonotype was counted at least ten times. The CDR3 sequence: CAWRGQGNYGYTF. Here the CDR3 DNA reads TGTGCCTGGAGAGGTCAGGGAAACTATGGCTACACCTTC. The rearrangement links TRBV30 to TRBJ1-2; D perhaps matches TRBD1 (5 bases). CDR1 is GTSNPN, CDR2 SVGIG, per germline (reference sequence). CDR3 length: 13 residues. Trimming took off 3 bases at V and 2 bases at J, with 10 bases between the two ends.

Many counts were recorded for this clonotype. The rearrangement links TRBV30 to TRBJ2-3; 7 bases line up with TRBD2. There are 13 residues in the CDR3. V shed 4 bases, J shed 5 bases, and the junction held 6 bases outside the gene matches. The germline CDR1 and CDR2 sequences are GTSNPN and SVGIG (reference sequence). CDR3 coding DNA: TGTGCCTGGACTCCGAGCGGGATAGATACGCAGTATTTT. Its translation: CAWTPSGIDTQYF.

This clonotype was picked up many times. The gene calls are TRBV18 and TRBJ2-1, with TRBD2 matching 10 bases. The CDR3 extends over 14 amino acids. In germline, CDR1 is KGHSH, CDR2 LQKENI. Losses at the gene ends were 3 bases for V and 7 bases for J; bases not matched to a gene: 3. CDR3 residues: CASSPPSGRNEQFF. CDR3 in DNA: TGTGCCAGCTCACCTCCTAGCGGGAGAAATGAGCAGTTCTTC.

This clonotype was counted a few times. The chain links TRBV10-3 to TRBJ2-2; D is perhaps TRBD1 (5 bases). The V and J ends lost 2 bases and 10 bases respectively, with 11 bases between them. The CDR3 extends over 13 amino acids. Germline V CDR1 and CDR2: ENHRY, SYGVKD. The CDR3 bases are TGTGCCATCAGTGAGACCGTACAGGAGGAGCTGTTTTTT. Its protein product is CAISETVQEELFF.

This clonotype was detected a few times. The chain employs TRBV20-1 and TRBJ2-5; 9 bases line up with TRBD1. The J segment lost 4 bases and the V segment lost 1 base, leaving 13 bases of the junction unmatched. The germline V gene has CDR1 DFQATT and CDR2 SNEGSKA (reference sequence). This CDR3 has 17 amino acids. CDR3 nucleotide sequence: TGCAGTGCTAGAGGGGACGACAGGGGGAGTTTTGGAGAGACCCAGTACTTC. Residues: CSARGDDRGSFGETQYF.

This clonotype came up many times. The genes are TRBV10-3 and TRBJ1-1; 9 bases match TRBD1. The CDR3 contains 14 residues. J lost 5 bases, V lost 6 bases, and 7 bases had no gene match. Germline V gene data show CDR1 as ENHRY and CDR2 as SYGVKD. In nucleotides, the CDR3 is TGTGCCATCAGAGCCGGGACAGGGAAAACTGAAGCTTTCTTT. It encodes CAIRAGTGKTEAFF.

This sequence joins TRBV5-4 and TRBJ2-3; no clear D. Germline CDR1 SGHNT, CDR2 YYREEE (reference sequence). CDR3 length: 14 amino acids. Trimming shortened V by 4 bases and J by 6 bases, and 15 bases separated the two germline ends. The CDR3 coding sequence is TGTGCCAGCAGCCCCCAGAGACGGTCGGATACGCAGTATTTT. Its protein product is CASSPQRRSDTQYF.

This clonotype was detected a few times. The chain has TRBV29-1 and TRBJ2-2; D uncertain. Trimming left V 6 bases short and J 0 bases short, with 14 bases between. In germline, CDR1 is SQVTM, CDR2 ANQGSEA. The CDR3 has 15 amino acids. As DNA, the CDR3 is TGCAGCGTAGGCGGTAGAGGCTCGAACACCGGGGAGCTGTTTTTT. This translates into CSVGGRGSNTGELFF.

This clonotype has at least ten counts. The chain is built from TRBV5-6 and TRBJ2-7; D is unresolved. The CDR3 sequence is 14 residues long. V shed 0 bases and J shed 2 bases, with 9 bases lying between them. CDR1 is SGHDT, CDR2 YYEEEE, per germline. The CDR3 region has the DNA TGTGCCAGCAGCTTGGTAGGCGGAACCTACGAGCAGTACTTC. As protein: CASSLVGGTYEQYF. Full variable domain (outside the CDR3, taken from reference TRBV5-6 and TRBJ2-7): DAGVTQSPTHLIKTRGQQVTLRCSPKSGHDTVSWYQQALGQGPQFIFQYYEEEERQRGNFPDRFSGHQFPNYSSELNVNALLLGDSALYLCASSLVGGTYEQYFGPGTRLTVT.

This clonotype has ten or more counts. This chain joins TRBV7-9 and TRBJ2-2; 12 bases match TRBD2. Trimming removed 5 bases from V and 7 bases from J; junction bases left unmatched: 8. From germline, CDR1 is SEHNR and CDR2 FQNEAQ (reference sequence). The CDR3 covers 16 residues. The CDR3 loop is CASSPTSGRRGGELFF. Here the CDR3 DNA reads TGTGCCAGCAGCCCCACTAGCGGGAGGCGTGGCGGGGAGCTGTTTTTT.

The chain uses TRBV30 and TRBJ1-3; possible D gene TRBD1, 5 bases. Germline V gene sequence: CDR1 GTSNPN, CDR2 SVGIG (reference sequence). This CDR3 contains 17 residues. V was trimmed by 0 bases and J by 4 bases, leaving 19 bases between them. CDR3 amino acids: CAWSVGRDGPKGNTIYF. The CDR3 coding sequence is TGTGCCTGGAGTGTAGGCAGGGACGGACCGAAAGGAAACACCATATATTTT. Using reference TRBV30 and TRBJ1-3 for the parts outside the CDR3, the full variable domain is SQTIHQWPATLVQPVGSPLSLECTVEGTSNPNLYWYRQAAGRGLQLLFYSVGIGQISSEVPQNLSASRPQDRQFILSSKKLLLSDSGFYLCAWSVGRDGPKGNTIYFGEGSWLTVV.

The chain combines TRBV7-2 with TRBJ2-1; D not certain. The CDR3 extends over 14 amino acids. Germline V gene sequence: CDR1 SGHTA, CDR2 FQGNSA. V lost 4 bases, J lost 8 bases, and 15 bases lay in between. The CDR3 here is CASSYGEVLYEQFF. DNA of the CDR3: TGTGCCAGCAGCTACGGAGAAGTATTATATGAGCAGTTCTTC. Full variable domain (outside the CDR3, taken from reference TRBV7-2 and TRBJ2-1): GAGVSQSPSNKVTEKGKDVELRCDPISGHTALYWYRQSLGQGLEFLIYFQGNSAPDKSGLPSDRFSAERTGGSVSTLTIQRTQQEDSAVYLCASSYGEVLYEQFFGPGTRLTVL.

This clonotype was counted at least ten times. The chain has TRBV29-1 and TRBJ2-7; D is unclear. The V end lost 0 bases, the J end lost 6 bases, and 6 bases lay between the germline ends. The CDR3 covers 11 residues. The germline V gene has CDR1 SQVTM and CDR2 ANQGSEA. The CDR3 DNA reads as TGCAGCGTTGAAGAAGGGCTCGAGCAGTACTTC. This sequence encodes CSVEEGLEQYF.

This clonotype has at least ten counts. The chain combines TRBV28 with TRBJ1-2; no definite D call. Per germline, CDR1 MDHEN and CDR2 SYDVKM. Trimming removed 6 bases from V and 7 bases from J, with 12 bases in between. CDR3 size: 12 residues. The CDR3 sequence: CASSLRELGYTF. CDR3 bases: TGTGCCAGCAGCCTCCGAGAGCTTGGCTACACCTTC.